This T cell receptor (beta chain) was recorded in a study of cytomegalovirus exposure and HLA in healthy donors. Study-wide results and limits: TCR beta chains numbering 150 to 200 were designated cytomegalovirus-associated. Both high specificity and high sensitivity reportedly marked the classifier's diagnosis of cytomegalovirus status.

The length of the CDR3 is 12 residues. Germline V gene sequence: CDR1 MGHRA, CDR2 YSYEKL. With 3 bases removed from V and 8 bases from J, the gap between germline ends came to 7 bases. The donors belonged to the roughly 120-subject validation cohort, separate from the roughly 720-subject first cohort. On this clone itself: Its specificity is unknown.

Repertoires were generated with immunoSEQ multiplex PCR, while TCRdb's copy carries only in-frame clones and drops some. The sample consists of about 140,000 clones, 84% of them appearing once. The sample taken for sequencing was PBMCs. The chain couples TRBV4-1 to TRBJ1-4; D is undetermined. The receptor comes from a woman aged 30 to 39 in good health and CMV-seronegative. This CDR3 reads CASSHPGEKLFF. The CDR3 bases are TGCGCCAGCAGCCATCCGGGAGAAAAACTGTTTTTT.